Below, 28 T cell receptor beta chains from the same sample are listed, as sequenced in a study of blood T cell repertoires in COVID-19. Using immunoSEQ multiplex PCR, the repertoire was profiled, and TCRdb retains in-frame clones only, with some absent. The sample lists more than 120,000 clones, around 88% occurring once. Source material: peripheral blood. These receptors all come from a human donor in a cohort sampled during active COVID-19.

The V and J genes are TRBV3-1 (or the pseudogene TRBV3-2) and TRBJ2-2; 7 bases are shared with TRBD2. V trimming: 5 bases; J trimming: 0 bases; junction bases outside the gene matches: 3. CDR1 and CDR2 (germline): LGHDT, YNNKEL (reference sequence). The CDR3 covers 15 residues. The CDR3 reads CASSWGLSNTGELFF. The CDR3, as DNA: TGTGCCAGCAGCTGGGGACTATCGAACACCGGGGAGCTGTTTTTT.

The genes are TRBV15 and TRBJ2-7; a possible D gene is TRBD1 (6 bases). This CDR3 comprises 12 residues. Trimming removed 6 bases from V and 5 bases from J, with 11 bases in between. The germline CDR1 and CDR2 sequences are LNHNV and YYDKDF (reference sequence). The CDR3, as DNA: TGTGCCACCAGTAGCAGGGGTAACGAGCAGTACTTC. It encodes CATSSRGNEQYF.

V gene TRBV7-9 combines with J gene TRBJ1-4; 12 bases agree with TRBD1. This CDR3 region has 16 residues. The germline V gene has CDR1 SEHNR and CDR2 FQNEAQ (reference sequence). The J segment lost 5 bases and the V segment lost 4 bases, leaving 5 bases of the junction unmatched. The CDR3 region has the DNA TGTGCCAGCAGCTGGGGACAGGGGGCCGGGAATGAAAAACTGTTTTTT. Its protein product is CASSWGQGAGNEKLFF. The whole variable domain, filled in from reference TRBV7-9 and TRBJ1-4, reads DTGVSQNPRHKITKRGQNVTFRCDPISEHNRLYWYRQTLGQGPEFLTYFQNEAQLEKSRLLSDRFSAERPKGSFSTLEIQRTEQGDSAMYLCASSWGQGAGNEKLFFGSGTQLSVL.

The chain combines TRBV9 with TRBJ1-2; TRBD1 aligns across 8 bases. V gave up 7 bases and J gave up 1 base; unmatched junction bases: 9. Germline values: CDR1 SGDLS, CDR2 YYNGEE. This CDR3 is built from 15 residues. The CDR3: CASQKTGAHNYGYTF. CDR3 bases: TGTGCCAGCCAAAAGACAGGGGCCCATAACTATGGCTACACCTTC.

The V gene is TRBV2, the J gene TRBJ2-3; 9 nucleotides agree with TRBD2. Germline V gene lookup returns CDR1 SNHLY and CDR2 FYNNEI. The CDR3 totals 19 residues. The junction had 20 bases not matched to a gene; V was cut back by 4 bases and J by 6 bases. CDR3 amino acids: CASSGPTGGGADTRDTQYF. DNA for the CDR3: TGTGCCAGCAGTGGACCGACTGGCGGGGGGGCCGACACAAGGGATACGCAGTATTTT.

This chain joins TRBV7-9 and TRBJ2-1; D perhaps matches TRBD1 (6 bases). V was cut by 8 bases and J by 8 bases, with 19 bases left in between. Germline V gene data show CDR1 as SEHNR and CDR2 as FQNEAQ (reference sequence). This CDR3 region has 14 residues. The CDR3 DNA follows: TGTGCCAGCCGAAGACAGGCGTTATCGTATGAGCAGTTCTTC. Amino acids: CASRRQALSYEQFF.

The chain couples TRBV5-5 to TRBJ1-1, with D possibly TRBD1 on 6 matching bases. Germline V lookup: CDR1 SGHKS, CDR2 YYEKEE (reference sequence). This CDR3 comprises 16 residues. Between the trimmed V and J ends, which lost 1 base and 0 bases, there was a span of 13 bases. The CDR3 DNA reads as TGTGCCAGCAGCTTGCCCCCCACAGGGTTGAACACTGAAGCTTTCTTT. Translated, it gives CASSLPPTGLNTEAFF.

The rearrangement uses TRBV27 and TRBJ1-1, with 9 bases matching TRBD1. CDR1 is MNHEY and CDR2 is SMNVEV in the germline V gene (reference sequence). Trimming cost V 0 bases and J 1 base; bases outside gene matches: 12. CDR3 length: 19 amino acids. In nucleotides, the CDR3 is TGTGCCAGCAGTTTATCCATATCGGGACAGGGAGGGGGGAACACTGAAGCTTTCTTT. Protein: CASSLSISGQGGGNTEAFF.

The genes are TRBV5-1 and TRBJ2-1; 10 nucleotides line up with TRBD2. In germline, CDR1 is SGHRS, CDR2 YFSETQ. This CDR3 is built from 17 residues. The J segment lost 8 bases and the V segment lost 0 bases, leaving 11 bases of the junction unmatched. The CDR3 DNA reads TGCGCCAGCAGCTTGGTACCTCAGCGGGGGGGCTTCGATGAGCAGTTCTTC. Residues: CASSLVPQRGGFDEQFF. Complete variable domain (other parts from reference TRBV5-1 and TRBJ2-1): KAGVTQTPRYLIKTRGQQVTLSCSPISGHRSVSWYQQTPGQGLQFLFEYFSETQRNKGNFPGRFSGRQFSNSRSEMNVSTLELGDSALYLCASSLVPQRGGFDEQFFGPGTRLTVL.

CDR3 nucleotide sequence: TGTGCCTGCAGGGGGCCCATAGGGTCACCCCTCCACTTT. Its translation: CACRGPIGSPLHF. The chain has TRBV30 and TRBJ1-6, with 8 bases aligning to TRBD1. This CDR3 spans 13 amino acids. J lost 10 bases, V lost 6 bases, and 8 bases had no gene match. Germline values: CDR1 GTSNPN, CDR2 SVGIG (reference sequence).

This chain links TRBV7-5 with TRBJ2-7; the table's D call of TRBD1 was not tested on the DNA. TRBV7-5 is flagged as a pseudogene. CDR3 length equals 13 residues. CDR3 in amino acids: CARSLGTGGEQYF. The DNA for the CDR3 is TGTGCCAGAAGCTTAGGGACAGGGGGCGAGCAGTACTTC.

The chain uses TRBV6-5 and TRBJ2-1; TRBD2 matches at 7 bases. The V gene end was trimmed by 2 bases and the J gene end by 7 bases; junction bases not matched to a gene: 8. CDR1 and CDR2 from the germline V gene are MNHEY and SVGAGI. This CDR3 spans 15 amino acids. CDR3 DNA sequence: TGTGCCAGCAGTTACGAGGGAGGGCATAGAAATGAGCAGTTCTTC. Its protein is CASSYEGGHRNEQFF.

The chain recombines TRBV7-2 with TRBJ2-1; D call uncertain. Per germline, CDR1 SGHTA and CDR2 FQGNSA. Trimming removed 0 bases from V and 4 bases from J, with 4 bases in between. This CDR3 has 13 residues. CDR3 coding DNA: TGTGCCAGCAGCTTAGCCAGGTACAATGAGCAGTTCTTC. This gives the protein CASSLARYNEQFF. Full variable domain (remainder filled in from reference TRBV7-2 and TRBJ2-1): GAGVSQSPSNKVTEKGKDVELRCDPISGHTALYWYRQSLGQGLEFLIYFQGNSAPDKSGLPSDRFSAERTGGSVSTLTIQRTQQEDSAVYLCASSLARYNEQFFGPGTRLTVL.

The V gene is TRBV15, the J gene TRBJ2-1, with 8 bases identical to TRBD2. Germline V gene sequence: CDR1 LNHNV, CDR2 YYDKDF (reference sequence). Losses at the gene ends were 1 base for V and 4 bases for J; bases not matched to a gene: 3. The CDR3 is 15 residues long. CDR3 in DNA: TGTGCCACCAGCAGAGGTTTAGCGGGGTACAATGAGCAGTTCTTC. It translates to CATSRGLAGYNEQFF.

The CDR3 DNA is TGTGCCTGGAGTGTAAGGCTAGCGGGGCTTGATGAGCAGTTCTTC. Amino acid sequence: CAWSVRLAGLDEQFF. V is TRBV30 and J is TRBJ2-1, with 9 bases that match TRBD2. This CDR3 comprises 15 residues. V was pared by 0 bases and J by 8 bases, with 8 bases of the junction left unmatched. From germline, CDR1 is GTSNPN and CDR2 SVGIG (reference sequence).

The genes are TRBV3-1 (or the pseudogene TRBV3-2) and TRBJ1-1; 7 nucleotides align to TRBD1. Germline V gene lookup returns CDR1 LGHDT and CDR2 YNNKEL (reference sequence). The CDR3 length is 15 residues. V was pared by 4 bases and J by 0 bases, with 5 bases of the junction left unmatched. The CDR3 reads CASSRAGQLNTEAFF. The CDR3 DNA follows: TGTGCCAGCAGCCGCGCGGGACAGTTGAACACTGAAGCTTTCTTT.

CDR3 amino acids: CASSEDRGSLAKNIQYF. In DNA form, the CDR3 reads TGTGCCAGCAGTGAAGACAGGGGATCTCTAGCCAAAAACATTCAGTACTTC. The rearrangement links TRBV6-1 to TRBJ2-4, with 7 bases that match TRBD1. The CDR3 extends over 17 amino acids. Per the germline V gene, CDR1 is MNHNS and CDR2 is SASEGT. The junction had 6 bases not matched to a gene; V was cut back by 1 base and J by 0 bases.

V and J are TRBV6-5 and TRBJ2-1; 7 nucleotides line up with TRBD1. Looked up from germline, CDR1 is MNHEY and CDR2 is SVGAGI. Losses at the gene ends were 5 bases for V and 2 bases for J; bases not matched to a gene: 6. CDR3 length: 15 residues. CDR3 amino acids: CASSLRTGPYNEQFF. The CDR3 DNA reads TGTGCCAGCAGTCTGCGGACAGGTCCCTACAATGAGCAGTTCTTC.

The gene calls are TRBV25-1 and TRBJ2-5, with a weak D call TRBD1 (6 bases). This CDR3 has 15 amino acids. Germline CDR1 is MGHDK and CDR2 is SYGVNS. The V end lost 5 bases, the J end lost 2 bases, and 15 bases lay between the germline ends. This CDR3 is CASSPTGILQETQYF. CDR3 DNA: TGTGCCAGCAGTCCGACAGGTATACTGCAAGAGACCCAGTACTTC.

J is TRBJ2-7 and V is TRBV6-6; D might be TRBD1 (7 bases). Between the trimmed V and J ends, which lost 0 bases and 11 bases, there was a span of 11 bases. The CDR3 is made up of 12 amino acids. Germline CDR1 MNHNY, CDR2 SVGAGI (reference sequence). CDR3 in amino acids: CASSYSDREEYF. In nucleotides, the CDR3 is TGTGCCAGCAGTTACTCCGACAGGGAGGAGTACTTC.

V is TRBV18 and J is TRBJ2-3; 9 bases match TRBD2. Germline CDR1 and CDR2: KGHSH and LQKENI. The V segment lost 0 bases and the J segment 3 bases; nucleotides outside the gene matches: 10. This CDR3 spans 18 amino acids. As DNA, the CDR3 is TGTGCCAGCTCACCACCGAGGCGGGGGGGCATGTTGACAGATACGCAGTATTTT. Translating gives CASSPPRRGGMLTDTQYF.

J is TRBJ2-1 and V is TRBV19, with 8 positions matching TRBD2. The germline CDR1 and CDR2 sequences are LNHDA and SQIVND (reference sequence). The CDR3 length is 14 residues. V dropped 4 bases and J dropped 2; count of bases not matched to a gene: 1. The CDR3 is CASSNGGAYNEQFF. The DNA of the CDR3 is TGTGCCAGTAGTAACGGGGGGGCCTACAATGAGCAGTTCTTC.

The V call is TRBV4-3, the J call TRBJ1-5; D not resolved. V lost 0 bases and J lost 7, with 13 bases in between. Germline loops: CDR1 LGHNA, CDR2 YSLEER. The CDR3 has 15 amino acids. CDR3 in amino acids: CASSQDGGRGQPQHF. The CDR3 nucleotides read TGCGCCAGCAGCCAAGATGGAGGGAGAGGGCAGCCCCAGCATTTT.

The chain links TRBV6-2 or TRBV6-3 to TRBJ2-7, with a tentative D call TRBD1 (6 bases). Germline lookup yields CDR1 MNHEY and CDR2 SVGEGT. The CDR3 is made up of 13 amino acids. V was cut by 5 bases and J by 2 bases, with 10 bases left in between. CDR3 loop: CASSQDRAYEQYF. The CDR3, as DNA: TGTGCCAGCAGTCAGGACAGAGCCTACGAGCAGTACTTC.

V is TRBV6-2 or TRBV6-3 and J is TRBJ2-5, with 16 bases matching TRBD2. The length of the CDR3 is 16 residues. Germline V gene sequence: CDR1 MNHEY, CDR2 SVGEGT. Unmatched junction bases numbered 5, after V lost 5 bases and J lost 5 bases. CDR3 DNA sequence: TGTGCCAGCAGTCCCGGGACTAGCGGGGGGGAGGAGACCCAGTACTTC. It codes for CASSPGTSGGEETQYF.

This clone was found once. The J gene is TRBJ1-2, the V gene TRBV2; the D gene is possibly TRBD1 (6 bases). This CDR3 is 16 amino acids long. Trimming pared 2 bases from V and 2 bases from J, leaving 15 bases between. Germline V lookup: CDR1 SNHLY, CDR2 FYNNEI. The CDR3 loop reads CASSELGRQANYGYTF. DNA of the CDR3: TGTGCCAGCAGTGAATTGGGGAGACAGGCGAACTATGGCTACACCTTC. The full variable domain, in which reference TRBV2 and TRBJ1-2 provide the parts outside the CDR3, is EPEVTQTPSHQVTQMGQEVILRCVPISNHLYFYWYRQILGQKVEFLVSFYNNEISEKSEIFDDQFSVERPDGSNFTLKIRSTKLEDSAMYFCASSELGRQANYGYTFGSGTRLTVV.

The V call is TRBV15, the J call TRBJ1-6; weak D call: TRBD1 (5 bases). This CDR3 region has 19 residues. Germline-derived CDR1 and CDR2 are LNHNV and YYDKDF (reference sequence). V shed 0 bases and J shed 0 bases, with 15 bases lying between them. CDR3 DNA sequence: TGTGCCACCAGCAGAGATGGACACTTGGAGAGCTCCTATAATTCACCCCTCCACTTT. This gives the protein CATSRDGHLESSYNSPLHF.

This rearrangement joins TRBV6-6 to TRBJ2-5, with 11 positions matching TRBD2. CDR3 length: 16 residues. The V segment lost 4 bases and the J segment 2 bases; nucleotides outside the gene matches: 6. From germline, CDR1 is MNHNY and CDR2 SVGAGI (reference sequence). CDR3 sequence: CASSSSGLAVQETQYF. CDR3 in DNA: TGTGCCAGCAGTTCATCGGGACTAGCGGTACAAGAGACCCAGTACTTC.